This entry describes one TCR beta chain. The PCR ran on 60 Vbeta and 13 Jbeta primers. Sequencing used immunoSEQ multiplex PCR; TCRdb keeps in-frame clones, though not all of them. The data hold some 130,000 clones, with about four fifths observed a single time. Trimming shortened V by 8 bases and J by 7 bases, and 6 bases separated the two germline ends. The CDR3 covers 10 residues. Per germline, CDR1 MDHEN and CDR2 SYDVKM. The data derive from a study of cytomegalovirus exposure and HLA in healthy donors. For the study at large: HLA-typed donors were the source of roughly 80 million unique TCRs held in an early data release.

Each donor was healthy, and each was a bone marrow donor. The V gene is TRBV28, the J gene TRBJ2-1; D perhaps matches TRBD1 (5 bases). What was sequenced was PBMCs. The clonotype was recovered from a male donor in good health and CMV-seropositive. The CDR3 DNA sequence: TGTGCCAGCCAGGGTAATGAGCAGTTCTTC. Its protein is CASQGNEQFF.